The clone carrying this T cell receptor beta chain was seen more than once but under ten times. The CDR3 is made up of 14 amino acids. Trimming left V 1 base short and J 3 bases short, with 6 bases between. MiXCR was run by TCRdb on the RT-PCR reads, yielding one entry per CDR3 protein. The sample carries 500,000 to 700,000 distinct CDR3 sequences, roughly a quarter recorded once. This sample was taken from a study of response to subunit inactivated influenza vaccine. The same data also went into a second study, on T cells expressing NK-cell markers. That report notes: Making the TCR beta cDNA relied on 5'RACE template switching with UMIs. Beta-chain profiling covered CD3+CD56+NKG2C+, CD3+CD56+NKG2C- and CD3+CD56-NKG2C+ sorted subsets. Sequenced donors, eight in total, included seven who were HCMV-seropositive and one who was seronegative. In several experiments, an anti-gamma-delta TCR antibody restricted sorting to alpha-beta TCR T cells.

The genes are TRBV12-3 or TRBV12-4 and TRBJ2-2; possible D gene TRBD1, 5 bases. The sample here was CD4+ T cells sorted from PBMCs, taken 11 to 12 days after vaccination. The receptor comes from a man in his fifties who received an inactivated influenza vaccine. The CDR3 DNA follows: TGTGCCAGCAGTTTAGTACAGGACACCGGGGAGCTGTTTTTT. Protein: CASSLVQDTGELFF.